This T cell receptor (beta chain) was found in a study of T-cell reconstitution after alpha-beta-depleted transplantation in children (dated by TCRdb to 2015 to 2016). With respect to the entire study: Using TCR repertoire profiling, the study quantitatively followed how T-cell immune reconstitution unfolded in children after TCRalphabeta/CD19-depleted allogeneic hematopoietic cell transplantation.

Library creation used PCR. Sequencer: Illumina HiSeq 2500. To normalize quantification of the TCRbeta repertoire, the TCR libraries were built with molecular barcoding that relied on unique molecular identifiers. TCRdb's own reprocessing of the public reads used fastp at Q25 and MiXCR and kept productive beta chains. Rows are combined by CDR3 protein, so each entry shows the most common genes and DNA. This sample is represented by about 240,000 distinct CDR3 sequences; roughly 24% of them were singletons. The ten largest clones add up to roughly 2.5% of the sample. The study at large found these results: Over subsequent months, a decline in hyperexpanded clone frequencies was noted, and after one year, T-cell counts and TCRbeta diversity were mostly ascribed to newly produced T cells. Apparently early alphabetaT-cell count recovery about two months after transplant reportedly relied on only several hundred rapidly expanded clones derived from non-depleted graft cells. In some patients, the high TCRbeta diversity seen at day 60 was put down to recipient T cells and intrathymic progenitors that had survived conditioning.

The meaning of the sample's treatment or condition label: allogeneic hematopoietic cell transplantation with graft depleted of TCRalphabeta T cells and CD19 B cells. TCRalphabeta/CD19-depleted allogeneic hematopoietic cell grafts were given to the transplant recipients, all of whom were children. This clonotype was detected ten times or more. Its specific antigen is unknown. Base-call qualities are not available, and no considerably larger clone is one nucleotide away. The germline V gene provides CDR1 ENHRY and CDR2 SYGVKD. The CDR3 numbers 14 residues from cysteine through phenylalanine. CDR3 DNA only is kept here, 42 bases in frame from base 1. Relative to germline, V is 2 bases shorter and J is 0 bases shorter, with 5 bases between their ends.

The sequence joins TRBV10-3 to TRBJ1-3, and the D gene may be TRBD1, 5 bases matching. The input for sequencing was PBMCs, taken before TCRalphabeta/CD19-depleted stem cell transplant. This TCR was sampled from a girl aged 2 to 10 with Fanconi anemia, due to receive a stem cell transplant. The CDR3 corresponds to CAISEQGSGNTIYF. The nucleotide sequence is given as TGTGCCATCAGTGAGCAGGGCTCTGGAAACACCATATATTTT.